This paragraph reports one T cell receptor (beta chain). Its antigen is still unknown. The sample is drawn from a study of response to subunit inactivated influenza vaccine. TCRdb re-called the RT-PCR reads through MiXCR, storing one row per CDR3 protein. The sample contains about 650,000 distinct CDR3 sequences, about 15% of which appear only once. Study conclusions and caveats: New T cells are recruited in small numbers by each seasonal influenza vaccination, according to the authors' suggestion.

The receptor comes from a man aged 50 or older who received an inactivated influenza vaccine. The sample here was PBMCs from blood, taken around two weeks before vaccination.

This chain's CDR3 is CASRLTGGSYEQYF. The CDR3 DNA is TGTGCCAGCAGGCTGACAGGGGGCTCCTACGAGCAGTACTTC. J is TRBJ2-7 and V is TRBV27; 9 nucleotides align to TRBD1. Germline V CDR1 and CDR2: MNHEY, SMNVEV (reference sequence). With V trimmed by 6 bases and J by 0 bases, 3 bases remained unmatched. CDR3 length: 14 amino acids.